The rows below give T cell receptor beta chains drawn from one sample of a study of type 1 regulatory T cells. TCRdb passed the reads through MiXCR, listing each CDR3 protein once. Here the sample spans over 55,000 distinct CDR3 sequences, about 62% being singletons. What these receptors recognize is not known. The sample consisted of cultured T cells, either the whole culture or a sorted T cell fraction (not recorded which). These receptors were obtained from a human donor in good health. Both conserved end residues are part of each CDR3. D genes are given only for firm matches. Rows may omit the clone size; those that give it use once, few, many or a size class.

clone_size j_call v_call d_call cdr3_nt cdr3_aa
few TRBJ2-5 TRBV4-3 TRBD2 TGCGCCAGCAGCCAAGGACTAGCGGGAGAGACCCAGTACTTC CASSQGLAGETQYF
- TRBJ2-1 TRBV29-1 - TGCAGCGTCGAGCTGACAGCATACAATGAGCAGTTCTTC CSVELTAYNEQFF
once TRBJ1-2 TRBV6-5 TRBD1 TGTGCCAGCAGCAGGGACAGGGGAGGTGAGGGCTACACCTTC CASSRDRGGEGYTF
- TRBJ2-7 TRBV5-1 TRBD2 TGCGCCAGCAGCTTGGGTTTAGCGGGAGACGAGCAGTACTTC CASSLGLAGDEQYF
- TRBJ2-3 TRBV18 TRBD2 TGTGCCAGCTCACCCCTAGCGGACGGGGATACGCAGTATTTT CASSPLADGDTQYF
- TRBJ2-7 TRBV20-1 - TGCAGTGCTGCCCGTCCCTTTGCAGCGGCCAACTACGAGCAGTACTTC CSAARPFAAANYEQYF
- TRBJ2-2 TRBV6-5 - TGTGCCAGCAGTTACTTAGTCCATAGTCGTAACACCGGGGAGCTGTTTTTT CASSYLVHSRNTGELFF
- TRBJ1-6 TRBV20-1 TRBD1 TGCAGTGCTAGGCCCTCTCAGGGGGGTAATTCACCCCTCCACTTT CSARPSQGGNSPLHF
few TRBJ2-7 TRBV18 - TGTGCCAGCTCACCGGACAGAGCCTACGAGCAGTACTTC CASSPDRAYEQYF
- TRBJ2-5 TRBV7-2 TRBD1 TGTGCCAGCAGCTTAGGGGACAGGAGGGAGACCCAGTACTTC CASSLGDRRETQYF
- TRBJ2-7 TRBV27 TRBD2 TGTGCCAGCAGCCAGAGCGGGAGATACGAGCAGTACTTC CASSQSGRYEQYF
once TRBJ1-5 TRBV20-1 - TGCAGTGCTGCCGCTTTGGACAACAGCAATCAGCCCCAGCATTTT CSAAALDNSNQPQHF
- TRBJ1-2 TRBV15 - TGTGCCACCAGCAGAGAGGCTTTGTTTGAGGGTTGGAGCTATGATGGCTACACCTTC CATSREALFEGWSYDGYTF
- TRBJ2-6 TRBV7-3 - TGTGCCAGCGGACCCGGGTCGACTGGGGCCAACGTCCTGACTTTC CASGPGSTGANVLTF
few TRBJ2-3 TRBV5-5 - TGTGCCAGCAGCTTGCTCCATGGTGGCACAGATACGCAGTATTTT CASSLLHGGTDTQYF
- TRBJ2-5 TRBV7-2 TRBD2 TGTGCCAGCAGCCCAGGACTAGCGGGAGAACAAGAGACCCAGTACTTC CASSPGLAGEQETQYF
- TRBJ2-7 TRBV29-1 - TGCAGCGTTGAAGACACAGAGGAGGGAGAGCAGTACTTC CSVEDTEEGEQYF
- TRBJ1-1 TRBV9 - TGTGCCAGCAGCTCACAGCCAAACACTGAAGCTTTCTTT CASSSQPNTEAFF
- TRBJ2-5 TRBV7-2 TRBD2 TGTGCCAGCAGCCAAGCGGGAGCAGAGACCCAGTACTTC CASSQAGAETQYF
- TRBJ2-3 TRBV4-1 TRBD1 TGCGCCAGCAGCCCGGACAGGGGAACCGTCCTTTCTATCACAGATACGCAGTATTTT CASSPDRGTVLSITDTQYF
- TRBJ2-2 TRBV6-4 TRBD2 TGTGCCAGCAGTTCTCTAGCGGGAGGCATCACCGGGGAGCTGTTTTTT CASSSLAGGITGELFF
- TRBJ2-1 TRBV20-1 - TGCAGCGCTGCCGACGGGATCTCCTACAATGAGCAGTTCTTC CSAADGISYNEQFF
- TRBJ2-2 TRBV5-5 - TGTGCCAGCAGCTTGGTTGCCGTGAACACCGGGGAGCTGTTTTTT CASSLVAVNTGELFF
- TRBJ2-7 TRBV20-1 TRBD1 TGCAGTGCTAGTGTGGGACAGGGGCCCTACGAGCAGTACTTC CSASVGQGPYEQYF
- TRBJ2-7 TRBV3-1 - TGTGCCAGCAGCCAAAGGGGATACGAGCAGTACTTC CASSQRGYEQYF
many TRBJ2-3 TRBV6-1 TRBD1 TGTGCCAGCAGTGTCCGACAGGGTCCAACAGATACGCAGTATTTT CASSVRQGPTDTQYF
- TRBJ2-7 TRBV29-1 - TGCAGCGCCCTACCGGGGCCTAAAAGGGGCGAGCAGTACTTC CSALPGPKRGEQYF
- TRBJ1-2 TRBV20-1 - TGCAGTGCCCGTTGGAGGGAAAGGGTGGGCTACACCTTC CSARWRERVGYTF
few TRBJ2-7 TRBV20-1 TRBD1 TGCAGTGCGCAAGATTCTGACAGGGGCTACGAGCAGTACTTC CSAQDSDRGYEQYF
few TRBJ2-2 TRBV6-1 TRBD2 TGTGCCAGCAGGATGGTAGCGGGAGAGGGGGAGCTGTTTTTT CASRMVAGEGELFF
- TRBJ1-1 TRBV2 - TGTGCCAGCAGGATGAGAGGGGGGTACACTGAAGCTTTCTTT CASRMRGGYTEAFF
- TRBJ1-2 TRBV20-1 - TGCAGTCCCACTATGGGGGCTTATGGCTACACCTTC CSPTMGAYGYTF
once TRBJ1-5 TRBV20-1 - TGCAGTGCTAGTAGACAGCTCAATCAGCCCCAGCATTTT CSASRQLNQPQHF